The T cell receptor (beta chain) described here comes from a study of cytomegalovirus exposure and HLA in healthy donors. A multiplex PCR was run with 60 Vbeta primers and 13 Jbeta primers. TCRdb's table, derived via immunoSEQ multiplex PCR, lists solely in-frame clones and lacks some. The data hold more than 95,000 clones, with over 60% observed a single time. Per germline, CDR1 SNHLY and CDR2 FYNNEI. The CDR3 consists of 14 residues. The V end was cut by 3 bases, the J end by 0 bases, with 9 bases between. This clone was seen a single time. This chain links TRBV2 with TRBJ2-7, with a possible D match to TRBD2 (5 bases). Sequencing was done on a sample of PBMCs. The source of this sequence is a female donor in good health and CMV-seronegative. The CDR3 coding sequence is TGTGCCAGCAGTGATCGCAGCGGCTCCTACGAGCAGTACTTC. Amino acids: CASSDRSGSYEQYF.